The subject of this entry is one T cell receptor beta chain. Its antigen remains unidentified. The PCR made use of 60 Vbeta and 13 Jbeta primers. Profiling relied on immunoSEQ multiplex PCR, and the TCRdb table lists in-frame clones only, not all of them. The data show roughly 80,000 clones, around two thirds seen once. This entry belongs to a study of cytomegalovirus exposure and HLA in healthy donors. Findings and limits, study-wide: The authors considered a cluster of highly shared sequence variants likely to be a sequencing artifact.

CDR1 WNHNN and CDR2 SYGVQD come from the germline V gene (reference sequence). The CDR3 is 19 amino acids. V was cut by 0 bases and J by 1 base, with 19 bases left in between. The sequence derives from a woman in her 50s in good health and CMV-seropositive. Sequencing input: PBMCs. V and J are TRBV10-1 and TRBJ1-5; D remains unclear. This chain's CDR3 is CASSESHLRRYLSNQPQHF. The CDR3 DNA reads as TGCGCCAGCAGTGAGTCCCACCTCCGGAGGTATCTAAGCAATCAGCCCCAGCATTTT.